These 10 T cell receptor beta chains were all obtained from the same sample, sequenced in a study of T-cell memory formation after mild COVID-19. TCRdb re-derived calls from the 5' RACE reads in MiXCR, one entry per CDR3 protein. The sample holds 550,000 to 600,000 distinct CDR3 sequences; about 20% are singletons and the top ten take approximately 8.4%. Specimen: PBMCs or a T cell subset sorted from them (not recorded which). These receptors all come from an adult woman who had mild COVID-19 (a few samples of this study predate the infection). Cell type and time point are not known.

The V gene is TRBV24-1, the J gene TRBJ2-5, with 7 nucleotides matching TRBD2. V shed 4 bases, J shed 4 bases, and the junction held 14 bases outside the gene matches. From germline, CDR1 is KGHDR and CDR2 SFDVKD. This CDR3 region has 17 residues. The chain's CDR3 is CATSDPLLSPGGETQYF. The CDR3 nucleotides are TGTGCCACCAGTGACCCCCTTCTTTCGCCGGGAGGAGAGACCCAGTACTTC.

This clonotype was seen only a few times. The V gene is TRBV24-1, the J gene TRBJ2-5; TRBD2 matches at 13 bases. This CDR3 has 19 residues. Germline V gives CDR1 KGHDR, CDR2 SFDVKD. J gave up 2 bases and V 4 bases, and 12 bases lay outside the gene matches. CDR3 nucleotide sequence: TGTGCCACCAGTGAATCCGGGACTAGCGGGAAGGGGGGGCAAGAGACCCAGTACTTC. Residues: CATSESGTSGKGGQETQYF.

V is TRBV10-3 and J is TRBJ2-7; D is ambiguous. From germline, CDR1 is ENHRY and CDR2 SYGVKD. CDR3 size: 15 residues. V dropped 4 bases and J dropped 5 bases, with 18 bases sitting between them. The CDR3 DNA follows: TGTGCCATCAGTGGGGCAGCGACGAGCGCTCACGAGCAGTACTTC. Translated: CAISGAATSAHEQYF.

The V and J genes are TRBV29-1 and TRBJ1-2; D is unclear. The CDR3 loop spans 13 amino acids. V shed 4 bases and J shed 7 bases, with 16 bases lying between them. Germline CDR1 and CDR2: SQVTM and ANQGSEA. Written as DNA, the CDR3 is TGCAGCGTTGTTCTTTTATCCCGCAGTGGCTACACCTTC. Translation: CSVVLLSRSGYTF.

This chain joins TRBV5-1 and TRBJ1-5; D call uncertain. The CDR3 runs 16 residues. Germline V CDR1 and CDR2: SGHRS, YFSETQ. The germline V and J ends were trimmed by 0 bases and 5 bases, with 15 bases remaining between them. CDR3 protein: CASSLGGAGMDQPQHF. In DNA, the CDR3 is TGCGCCAGCAGCTTGGGTGGAGCTGGTATGGATCAGCCCCAGCATTTT.

The chain employs TRBV15 and TRBJ1-3; D might be TRBD1 (6 bases). The CDR3 extends over 16 amino acids. V was cut by 0 bases and J by 4 bases, with 13 bases left in between. Per germline, CDR1 LNHNV and CDR2 YYDKDF (reference sequence). For the CDR3, the DNA is TGTGCCACCAGCAGAGATAGTCCAGGGGCAGGAAACACCATATATTTT. This encodes CATSRDSPGAGNTIYF.

The chain carries TRBV7-9 and TRBJ2-7; a weak D match, TRBD1 (5 bases). The length of the CDR3 is 12 residues. Per the germline V gene, CDR1 is SEHNR and CDR2 is FQNEAQ (reference sequence). V dropped 5 bases and J dropped 7 bases, with 12 bases sitting between them. The CDR3 reads CASSATVREQYF. The CDR3 DNA reads TGTGCCAGCAGCGCGACAGTTAGAGAGCAGTACTTC.

This clonotype was seen more than once but under ten times. This chain uses TRBV5-1 with TRBJ2-2; D is perhaps TRBD1 (6 bases). The V end was cut by 5 bases, the J end by 4 bases, with 12 bases between. Germline values: CDR1 SGHRS, CDR2 YFSETQ. The CDR3 extends over 14 amino acids. The CDR3 nucleotides read TGCGCCAGCAGAAAGGGACAAATCACCGGGGAGCTGTTTTTT. Protein product: CASRKGQITGELFF.

This clonotype was seen only a few times. The chain has TRBV11-2 and TRBJ2-1; perhaps D is TRBD1 or TRBD2 (5 bases each). The CDR3 totals 14 residues. Germline CDR1 SGHAT, CDR2 FQNNGV. V gave up 2 bases and J gave up 9 bases, with 14 bases separating them. DNA of the CDR3: TGTGCCAGCAGCTTACTCACGGGGCCGGGTGAGCAGTTCTTC. Translated, it gives CASSLLTGPGEQFF. Full variable domain (outside the CDR3, taken from reference TRBV11-2 and TRBJ2-1): EAGVAQSPRYKIIEKRQSVAFWCNPISGHATLYWYQQILGQGPKLLIQFQNNGVVDDSQLPKDRFSAERLKGVDSTLKIQPAKLEDSAVYLCASSLLTGPGEQFFGPGTRLTVL.

The chain uses TRBV5-1 and TRBJ1-1, with D perhaps TRBD1 (6 bases). Germline V gene sequence: CDR1 SGHRS, CDR2 YFSETQ. CDR3 length: 17 amino acids. V was clipped by 2 bases and J by 0 bases, with 17 bases between them. The DNA for the CDR3 is TGCGCCAGCAGCTTTGGCCAGCTGGGGGGGCTGAACACTGAAGCTTTCTTT. Its translation: CASSFGQLGGLNTEAFF.